This T cell receptor beta chain was documented in a study of CD8 T cells in Susac syndrome. Whole-study results and caveats: Individuals included in the TCR sequencing and HLA analysis were acknowledged by the study to be relatively few in number.

The T cells that were sequenced for TCR beta were CD8+ and CD4+ cells from blood. The diagnostic criteria were recently defined, and patients with Susac syndrome met them for definite or probable disease. V lost 5 bases, J lost 5 bases, and 9 bases stayed unmatched. Germline-derived CDR1 and CDR2 are SGHTA and FQGNSA. This CDR3 has 15 residues. A single count supports this clonotype. As yet, its antigen is unknown. The RNA, about 0.5 to 1 ug, was put through reverse transcription using random hexamers. It was immunoSEQ multiplex PCR that amplified TCR beta CDR3 across 54 Vbeta and 13 Jbeta. MiXCR was run by TCRdb on the immunoSEQ multiplex PCR reads, yielding one entry per CDR3 protein. This table holds some 110,000 distinct CDR3 sequences, roughly 94% found once.

Material: CD8+ T cells from PBMCs. This receptor was obtained from a human donor with Susac syndrome. This chain joins TRBV7-2 and TRBJ2-3; TRBD2 matches at 8 bases. The DNA for the CDR3 is TGTGCCAGCAGCCGGGGGGGAGGGATGGGAGATACGCAGTATTTT. Amino acid sequence: CASSRGGGMGDTQYF.